The 10 T cell receptor beta chains in this list originate from one sample, sequenced in a study of blood T cell repertoires in COVID-19. Sequenced by immunoSEQ multiplex PCR; TCRdb stores in-frame clones only, minus some. The table shows under 55,000 clones, with about nine tenths occurring only once. Material for sequencing was peripheral blood. Source of these receptors: a woman older than 75 with active COVID-19.

The chain couples TRBV9 to TRBJ1-4; 12 bases are shared with TRBD1. Trimming at V came to 3 bases and at J to 4 bases, leaving 13 bases not matched to a gene. There are 19 residues in the CDR3. The germline CDR1 and CDR2 sequences are SGDLS and YYNGEE. This CDR3 reads CASSAVGTGGVGINEKLFF. The CDR3 bases are TGTGCCAGCAGCGCAGTAGGGACAGGGGGCGTCGGGATTAATGAAAAACTGTTTTTT.

This clone came up once. This chain connects TRBV10-3 to TRBJ1-1; a possible D gene is TRBD1 (6 bases). This CDR3 region has 14 residues. Deletions cut 3 bases from V and 1 base from J, with 9 bases between. The germline CDR1 and CDR2 sequences are ENHRY and SYGVKD. The CDR3 sequence is CAISDGGANTEAFF. In DNA form, the CDR3 reads TGTGCCATCAGTGACGGGGGGGCGAACACTGAAGCTTTCTTT.

The gene calls are TRBV6-1 and TRBJ1-2; no reliable D call. Between the trimmed V and J ends, which lost 2 bases and 4 bases, there was a span of 14 bases. Germline-derived CDR1 and CDR2 are MNHNS and SASEGT. The CDR3 runs 15 residues. CDR3 amino acids: CASSEYLVGAYGYTF. CDR3 in DNA: TGTGCCAGCAGTGAATACCTCGTGGGAGCCTATGGCTACACCTTC.

This chain links TRBV28 with TRBJ1-3; D perhaps matches TRBD1 (5 bases). This CDR3 is 15 amino acids long. V was clipped by 4 bases and J by 4 bases, with 14 bases between them. Germline loops: CDR1 MDHEN, CDR2 SYDVKM. The CDR3 DNA follows: TGTGCCAGCAGTTCCCCAGCGGGGCGAGGAAACACCATATATTTT. It yields the protein CASSSPAGRGNTIYF.

The rearrangement uses TRBV3-1 (or the pseudogene TRBV3-2) and TRBJ2-1; D is perhaps TRBD1 (5 bases). V lost 5 bases and J lost 10, with 15 bases in between. The V gene's germline CDR1 is LGHDT and CDR2 YNNKEL (reference sequence). The CDR3 has 13 residues. CDR3 loop: CASSIPGFREQFF. CDR3 nucleotide sequence: TGTGCCAGCAGCATCCCAGGGTTTAGGGAGCAGTTCTTC.

J is TRBJ2-7 and V is TRBV3-1 (or the pseudogene TRBV3-2), with TRBD1 matching 8 bases. The CDR3 is made up of 16 amino acids. The V gene end was trimmed by 5 bases and the J gene end by 3 bases; junction bases not matched to a gene: 12. The germline V gene encodes CDR1 LGHDT and CDR2 YNNKEL (reference sequence). The CDR3: CASSIHRQGPYYEQYF. In DNA, the CDR3 is TGTGCCAGCAGCATCCATCGACAGGGGCCCTACTACGAGCAGTACTTC.

This chain links TRBV27 with TRBJ1-1; D is unresolved. The ends were cut back, 5 bases at V and 0 bases at J, with 7 bases in the middle. The V gene's germline CDR1 is MNHEY and CDR2 SMNVEV (reference sequence). The CDR3 totals 13 residues. CDR3 sequence reads: CASSAQLNTEAFF. The CDR3 bases are TGTGCCAGCAGTGCACAGTTGAACACTGAAGCTTTCTTT.

V gene TRBV5-1 combines with J gene TRBJ1-1; D perhaps matches TRBD1 (6 bases). There are 16 residues in the CDR3. V was trimmed by 4 bases and J by 1 base, leaving 17 bases between them. Germline V CDR1 and CDR2: SGHRS, YFSETQ. The CDR3 here is CASSLGRGGGNTEAFF. The CDR3, as DNA: TGCGCCAGCAGCCTAGGAAGGGGAGGGGGGAACACTGAAGCTTTCTTT. The full variable domain, rest sourced from reference TRBV5-1 and TRBJ1-1, is KAGVTQTPRYLIKTRGQQVTLSCSPISGHRSVSWYQQTPGQGLQFLFEYFSETQRNKGNFPGRFSGRQFSNSRSEMNVSTLELGDSALYLCASSLGRGGGNTEAFFGQGTRLTVV.

The chain recombines TRBV21-1 with TRBJ2-1; the D call of TRBD1 is as the table states it, not checked on the DNA. TRBV21-1 is a pseudogene. The CDR3 totals 13 residues. The CDR3 region has the DNA TGTGCCAGCAGCAACCCCAGACAAAGTGAGCAGTTCTTC. Translated, it gives CASSNPRQSEQFF.

The chain joins TRBV18 to TRBJ1-1; D perhaps matches TRBD1 (5 bases). Germline V gene data show CDR1 as KGHSH and CDR2 as LQKENI. The ends were cut back, 3 bases at V and 7 bases at J, with 21 bases in the middle. The CDR3 extends over 16 amino acids. CDR3 bases: TGTGCCAGCTCACCTACCCTTGGCAGGGCAATAGGTGAAGCTTTCTTT. Its translation is CASSPTLGRAIGEAFF.